The entry below describes one TCR beta chain. These data are taken from a study of CD8+CD57+ T cells in acquired aplastic anemia. Germline V gene lookup returns CDR1 SGHTS and CDR2 YDEGEE. This CDR3 region has 13 residues. V lost 10 bases to trimming and J lost 4 bases, with 17 bases between them. The study profiled TCR beta VDJ and CDR3 using genomic DNA as template. MiXCR, run by TCRdb on the reads, gives a single entry per CDR3 protein. In the table there are fewer than 200,000 distinct CDR3 sequences, about 64% of which are singletons. This sequence joins TRBV5-8 and TRBJ1-1; a weak D match, TRBD1 (6 bases). Sample: sorted CD4+, CD8+, or CD8+CD57+ T cells (not recorded which) from PBMCs. The source of this sequence is a human donor in good health. CDR3 protein: CAWGAGMSTEAFF. In nucleotides, the CDR3 is TGTGCCTGGGGGGCCGGCATGAGCACTGAAGCTTTCTTT.